This TCR beta chain came from a study of cytomegalovirus exposure and HLA in healthy donors. Broader study findings: Three CMV-associated chains were confirmed in vitro to be specific for CMV antigens. Accounts indicate the classifier identified cytomegalovirus status with strong specificity and sensitivity.

In the case of this clone: Antigen specificity is unknown.

PCR amplification relied on 60 Vbeta primers (plus 13 Jbeta primers). TCRdb's copy holds only in-frame clones and misses some; the assay was immunoSEQ multiplex PCR. The top ten hold less than 2% of the sample, which has a few hundred thousand clones, 80% to 95% seen once. Germline assignment: CDR1 LNHNV and CDR2 YYDKDF (reference sequence). Losses at the gene ends were 0 bases for V and 5 bases for J; bases not matched to a gene: 2. There are 14 residues in the CDR3. Sequencing input: PBMCs. The rearrangement links TRBV15 to TRBJ1-2; 8 nucleotides agree with TRBD1. This TCR was recovered from a girl aged 2 to 10 in good health and CMV-seronegative. CDR3 nucleotide sequence: TGTGCCACCAGCAGAGAGGGGACAGGTTATGGCTACACCTTC. Protein sequence: CATSREGTGYGYTF.